This T cell receptor (beta chain) was identified in a study of blood T cell dynamics during melanoma immunotherapy (dated by TCRdb to between 2020 and 2021). General notes on the study: Patients had metastatic melanoma and received first-line pembrolizumab or nivolumab plus ipilimumab as standard of care in the United Kingdom. To find early correlates of response, the study profiled the peripheral T cell receptor repertoires of patients with metastatic melanoma both before and after one cycle of checkpoint inhibitor therapy. The training cohort was made up of consecutive patients, while a further independent group of patients from the same centre was pooled to form an external validation set.

Overall study outcomes, separate from this receptor: A bifurcated reorganization of the PBMC repertoire at W3, with increased clonality or increased diversity, was observed in patients who later achieved disease control, unlike in progressors. The study was unable to establish whether the T cell clones driving the repertoire changes were melanoma-specific or instead reflected general immune activation. The relatively small sample size was acknowledged as potentially limiting generalization of the results.

With regard to this clone: It has no known antigen specificity. Qualities for individual bases were not recorded, and no much larger clone is one base off.

A fixed 350 ng of DNA was loaded for every bulk PBMC sample. TCR beta CDR3 sequences were amplified from genomic DNA using the immunoSEQ TCRb Assay kit according to manufacturer instructions. The KAPA Library Quantification Kit for Illumina platforms was used to quantify the pooled libraries by qPCR. Pooled libraries were sequenced on an Illumina NextSeq 500, clustered at roughly 0.6-1.1 pM. Per the authors' processing: TCR data were analyzed using immunoSEQ ANALYZER and the R LymphoSeq package. A rearrangement efficiency score was calculated as productive divided by the sum of productive and non-productive CDR3 sequences. Within each patient, timepoints were compared pairwise for clonality, measured with the Gini coefficient, and for diversity, measured with the Renyi index at alpha=1. In LymphoSeq, clonal relatedness was computed using an edit distance of 3, and repertoire similarity was computed using the Bhattacharyya coefficient. Linear discriminant analysis on week-3 changes in clonality and diversity was built with the R MASS and caret packages to classify response. TCRdb holds this immuneACCESS table with in-frame rearrangements only. Some clones are missing; in checked studies, unresolved V genes explain under half, and the rest has no known cause. V and J calls and clone size are copied from that table; D and trimming were computed from the DNA. Recorded for this sample are over 10,000 clones; 65% to 85% of them occurred a single time. Roughly 9% of the sample is taken by the ten largest.

This sample's time point label indicates: pre-treatment baseline. Blood samples were collected before treatment (T0) and at week 3 (W3), after the first cycle of checkpoint blockade. Except for a couple of patients with rapid clinical progression, response was assessed 12 weeks after the first infusion by RECIST 1.1; disease control meant complete response, partial response or stable disease. Patients were excluded for prior systemic cancer treatment, concomitant immunosuppressant therapy or synchronous other active malignancies. TCR beta was sequenced in both bulk PBMC and plasma cell-free DNA in order to track circulating cells as well as T cell turnover. PBMC were isolated from blood with Lymphoprep and SepMate tubes, followed by red cell lysis. QIAamp DNA Blood Mini kits were used to extract DNA from PBMC and sorted T cell subsets. This receptor was obtained from a human donor with melanoma. The sample consisted of blood, taken from a patient treated with checkpoint blockade.

In nucleotides, the sequence is TGTGCCAGCTCACCAAGACTAGCGGGAGTCGCCCAAGACAATGAGCAGTTCTTC. It translates as CASSPRLAGVAQDNEQFF. The chain uses TRBV18 and TRBJ2-1; TRBD2 matches 12 bases in the middle. Trimming takes 2 bases off V and 5 bases off J; junction bases not matched to a gene: 10. From cysteine to phenylalanine, the CDR3 is 18 amino acids long. The sequence is cut down to CDR3 DNA, 54 bases in frame from base 1. For CDR1 and CDR2, the germline V gene lists KGHSH and LQKENI.